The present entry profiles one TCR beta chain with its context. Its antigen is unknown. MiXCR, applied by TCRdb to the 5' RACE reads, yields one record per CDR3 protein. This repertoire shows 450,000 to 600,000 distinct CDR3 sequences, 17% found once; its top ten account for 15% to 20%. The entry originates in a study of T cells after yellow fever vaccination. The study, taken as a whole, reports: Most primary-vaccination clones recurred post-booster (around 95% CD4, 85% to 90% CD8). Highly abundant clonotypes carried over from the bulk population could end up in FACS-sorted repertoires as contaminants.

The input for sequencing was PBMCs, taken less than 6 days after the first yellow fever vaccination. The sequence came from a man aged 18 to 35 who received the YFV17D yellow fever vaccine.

The CDR3 nucleotides are TGTGCCAGCAGTGATTTGGACAGGGCCTATAATTCACCCCTCCACTTT. Residues: CASSDLDRAYNSPLHF. The rearrangement links TRBV2 to TRBJ1-6; 8 nucleotides match TRBD1. The CDR3 is 16 residues long. The germline V gene encodes CDR1 SNHLY and CDR2 FYNNEI. V shed 3 bases and J 2 bases; nucleotides not matched to a gene: 3.